This paragraph covers one TCR beta chain sequence. This CDR3 spans 16 amino acids. Germline V CDR1 and CDR2: LNHDA, SQIVND (reference sequence). The ends were cut back, 4 bases at V and 2 bases at J, with 18 bases in the middle. Some clones are missing from TCRdb's copy, which holds only in-frame ones; the method was immunoSEQ multiplex PCR. The sample carries about 110,000 clones, approximately 93% recorded once. The data belong to a study of T cell changes during pregnancy in multiple sclerosis. Source: peripheral blood, taken after pregnancy. This TCR came from a female donor with multiple sclerosis, enrolled in a pregnancy study. The chain links TRBV19 to TRBJ2-7, with D tentatively TRBD1 (6 bases). This CDR3 is CASSTPGQGFPYEQYF. In DNA form, the CDR3 reads TGTGCCAGTAGTACCCCGGGGCAGGGGTTTCCCTACGAGCAGTACTTC.